The clone carrying this TCR beta chain was counted between two and nine times. As processed by the authors: From reference gene primer amplification, estimates of nucleated cell counts were derived. The data were produced by immunoSEQ multiplex PCR, yet TCRdb's version contains in-frame clones alone and is incomplete. That table gives V, J and clone size, and the DNA gave D and trimming. The table has some 130,000 clones, about 72% seen once; the top ten hold approximately 11%. CDR1 and CDR2 from the germline V gene are SGHVS and FNYEAQ. The V gene lost 5 bases and the J gene lost 4 bases, with 15 bases spanning the gap. This CDR3 comprises 15 residues. The sample belongs to a study of blood T cell repertoires in COVID-19. Overall study: Sites across the United States, Italy and Spain contributed samples from acute and convalescent COVID-19. Sources were T cells, B-cell-depleted T cells, or PBMCs; the material itself was cDNA or gDNA.

The clonotype originates from a man aged 60 to 69 who had recovered from COVID-19. Specimen: peripheral blood. This chain uses TRBV7-6 with TRBJ2-1; a possible D gene is TRBD1 (5 bases). CDR3 loop: CASSPGHQDYNEQFF. CDR3 DNA sequence: TGTGCCAGCAGCCCAGGGCACCAAGATTACAATGAGCAGTTCTTC. Combining the CDR3 with reference TRBV7-6 and TRBJ2-1 gives the whole variable domain GAGVSQSPRYKVTKRGQDVALRCDPISGHVSLYWYRQALGQGPEFLTYFNYEAQQDKSGLPNDRFSAERPEGSISTLTIQRTEQRDSAMYRCASSPGHQDYNEQFFGPGTRLTVL.